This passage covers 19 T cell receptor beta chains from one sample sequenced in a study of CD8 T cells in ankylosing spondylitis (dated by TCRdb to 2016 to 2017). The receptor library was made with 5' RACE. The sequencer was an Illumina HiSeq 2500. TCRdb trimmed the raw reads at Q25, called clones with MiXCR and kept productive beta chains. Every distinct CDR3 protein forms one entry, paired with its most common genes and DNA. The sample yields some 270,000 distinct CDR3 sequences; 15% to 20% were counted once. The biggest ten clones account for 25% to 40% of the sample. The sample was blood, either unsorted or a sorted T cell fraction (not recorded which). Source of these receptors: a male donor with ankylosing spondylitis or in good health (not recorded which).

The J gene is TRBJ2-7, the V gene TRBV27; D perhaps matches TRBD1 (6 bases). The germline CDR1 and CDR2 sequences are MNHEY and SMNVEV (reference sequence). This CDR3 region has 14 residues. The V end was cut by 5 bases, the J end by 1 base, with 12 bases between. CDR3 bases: TGTGCCAGCAGTCTAGACAGGATGTCCTACGAGCAGTACTTC. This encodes CASSLDRMSYEQYF.

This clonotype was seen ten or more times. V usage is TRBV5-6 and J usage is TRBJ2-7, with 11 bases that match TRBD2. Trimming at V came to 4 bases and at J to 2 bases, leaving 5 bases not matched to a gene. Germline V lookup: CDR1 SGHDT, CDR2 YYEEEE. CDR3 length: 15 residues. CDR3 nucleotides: TGTGCCAGCAGCCCGGGACTAGCGGTTCCCTACGAGCAGTACTTC. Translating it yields CASSPGLAVPYEQYF. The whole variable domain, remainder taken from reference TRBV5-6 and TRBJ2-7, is DAGVTQSPTHLIKTRGQQVTLRCSPKSGHDTVSWYQQALGQGPQFIFQYYEEEERQRGNFPDRFSGHQFPNYSSELNVNALLLGDSALYLCASSPGLAVPYEQYFGPGTRLTVT.

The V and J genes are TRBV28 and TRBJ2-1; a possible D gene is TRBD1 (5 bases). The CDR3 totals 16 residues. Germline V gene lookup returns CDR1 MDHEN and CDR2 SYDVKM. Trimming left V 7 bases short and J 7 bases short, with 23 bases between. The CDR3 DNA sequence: TGTGCCAGCATGATCCCAGGGCCTTACCAACATAATGAGCAGTTCTTC. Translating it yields CASMIPGPYQHNEQFF.

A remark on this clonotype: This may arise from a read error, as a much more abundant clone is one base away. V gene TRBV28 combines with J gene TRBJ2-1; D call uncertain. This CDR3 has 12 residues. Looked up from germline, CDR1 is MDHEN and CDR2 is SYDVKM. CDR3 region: CTSSPTVNEQFF. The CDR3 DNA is TGTACCAGCAGCCCCACGGTCAATGAGCAGTTCTTC.

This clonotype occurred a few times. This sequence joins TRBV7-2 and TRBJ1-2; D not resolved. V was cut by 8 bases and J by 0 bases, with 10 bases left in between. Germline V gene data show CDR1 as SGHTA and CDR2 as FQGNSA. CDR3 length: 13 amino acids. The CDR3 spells CASRPGANYGYTF. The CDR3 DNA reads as TGTGCCAGCCGGCCAGGAGCTAACTATGGCTACACCTTC.

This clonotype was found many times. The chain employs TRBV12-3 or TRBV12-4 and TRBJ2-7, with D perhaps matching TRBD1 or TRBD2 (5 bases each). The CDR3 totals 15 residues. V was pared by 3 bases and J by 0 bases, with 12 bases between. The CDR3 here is CASSLSGTDSYEQYF. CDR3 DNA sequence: TGTGCCAGCAGTTTGTCCGGGACGGACTCCTACGAGCAGTACTTC.

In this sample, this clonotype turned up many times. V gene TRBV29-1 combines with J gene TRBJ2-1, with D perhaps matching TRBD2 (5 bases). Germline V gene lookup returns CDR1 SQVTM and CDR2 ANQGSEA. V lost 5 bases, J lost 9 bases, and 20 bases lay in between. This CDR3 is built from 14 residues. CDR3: CSVFEGQARTEQFF. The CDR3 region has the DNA TGCAGCGTTTTTGAGGGTCAGGCTAGGACTGAGCAGTTCTTC.

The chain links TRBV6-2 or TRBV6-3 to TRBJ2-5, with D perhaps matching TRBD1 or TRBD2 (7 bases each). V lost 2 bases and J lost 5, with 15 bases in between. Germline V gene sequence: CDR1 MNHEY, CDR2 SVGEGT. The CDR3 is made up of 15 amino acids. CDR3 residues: CASSYGRDSWETQYF. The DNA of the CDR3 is TGTGCCAGCAGTTACGGGAGGGACAGCTGGGAGACCCAGTACTTC.

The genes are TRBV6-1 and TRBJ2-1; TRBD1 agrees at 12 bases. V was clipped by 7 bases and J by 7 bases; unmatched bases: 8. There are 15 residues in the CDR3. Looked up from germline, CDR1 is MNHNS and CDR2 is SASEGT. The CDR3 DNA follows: TGTGCCAGCAACCCGGGACAGGGGGCGGGGAATGAGCAGTTCTTC. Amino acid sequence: CASNPGQGAGNEQFF.

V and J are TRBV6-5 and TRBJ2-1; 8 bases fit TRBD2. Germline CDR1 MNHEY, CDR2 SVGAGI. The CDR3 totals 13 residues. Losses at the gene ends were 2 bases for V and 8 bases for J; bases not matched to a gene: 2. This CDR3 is CASSYGRGDEQFF. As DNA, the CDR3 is TGTGCCAGCAGTTACGGGCGGGGGGATGAGCAGTTCTTC.

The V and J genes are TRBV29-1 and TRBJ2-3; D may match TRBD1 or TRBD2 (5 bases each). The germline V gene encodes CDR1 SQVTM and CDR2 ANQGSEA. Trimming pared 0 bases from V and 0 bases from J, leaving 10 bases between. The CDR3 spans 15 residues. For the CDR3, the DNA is TGCAGCGTTGAAGATGGGGGAACTAGCACAGATACGCAGTATTTT. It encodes CSVEDGGTSTDTQYF.

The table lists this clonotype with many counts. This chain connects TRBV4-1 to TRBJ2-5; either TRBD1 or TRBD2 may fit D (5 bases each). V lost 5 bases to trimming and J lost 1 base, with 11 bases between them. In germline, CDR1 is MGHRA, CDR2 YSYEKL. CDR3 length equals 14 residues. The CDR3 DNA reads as TGCGCCAGCAGCTCCGGGACGGGCCAAGAGACCCAGTACTTC. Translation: CASSSGTGQETQYF.

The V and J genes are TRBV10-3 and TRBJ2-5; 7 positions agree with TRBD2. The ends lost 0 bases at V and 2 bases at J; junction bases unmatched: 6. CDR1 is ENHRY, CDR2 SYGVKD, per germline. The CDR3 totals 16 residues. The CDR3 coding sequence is TGTGCCATCAGTGAGTCCGTGGCTAGCGGACAAGAGACCCAGTACTTC. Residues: CAISESVASGQETQYF.

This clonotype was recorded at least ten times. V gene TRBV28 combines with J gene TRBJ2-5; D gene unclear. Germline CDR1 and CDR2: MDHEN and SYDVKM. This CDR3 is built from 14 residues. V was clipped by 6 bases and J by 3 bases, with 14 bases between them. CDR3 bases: TGTGCCAGCAGCCCCTTTGGGCAGGAAGAGACCCAGTACTTC. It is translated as CASSPFGQEETQYF. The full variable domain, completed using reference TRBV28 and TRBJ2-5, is DVKVTQSSRYLVKRTGEKVFLECVQDMDHENMFWYRQDPGLGLRLIYFSYDVKMKEKGDIPEGYSVSREKKERFSLILESASTNQTSMYLCASSPFGQEETQYFGPGTRLLVL.

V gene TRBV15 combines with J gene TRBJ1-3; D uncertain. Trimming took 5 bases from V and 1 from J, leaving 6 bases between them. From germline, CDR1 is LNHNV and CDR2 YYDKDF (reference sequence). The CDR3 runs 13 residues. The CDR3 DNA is TGTGCCACCAGCGCGCGTTCTGGAAACACCATATATTTT. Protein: CATSARSGNTIYF.

The chain's CDR3 is CSVMTGDTYEQYF. CDR3 DNA sequence: TGCAGCGTTATGACAGGGGACACCTACGAGCAGTACTTC. The chain recombines TRBV29-1 with TRBJ2-7; 8 bases map to TRBD1. J gave up 2 bases and V 5 bases, and 5 bases lay outside the gene matches. The CDR3 length is 13 residues. CDR1 is SQVTM and CDR2 is ANQGSEA in the germline V gene.

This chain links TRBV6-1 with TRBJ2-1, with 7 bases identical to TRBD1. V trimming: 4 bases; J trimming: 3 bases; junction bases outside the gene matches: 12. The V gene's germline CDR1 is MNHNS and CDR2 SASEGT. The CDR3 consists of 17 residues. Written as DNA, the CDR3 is TGTGCCAGCAGTGCACAGGTCGGGACAGAGATCTACAATGAGCAGTTCTTC. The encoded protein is CASSAQVGTEIYNEQFF.

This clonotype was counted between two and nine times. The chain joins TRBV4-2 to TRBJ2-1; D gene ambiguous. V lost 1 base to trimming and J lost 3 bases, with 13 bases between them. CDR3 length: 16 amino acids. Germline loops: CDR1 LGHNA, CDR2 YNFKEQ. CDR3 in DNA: TGTGCCAGCAGCCAAGTGACCGGCCCTAGCTACAATGAGCAGTTCTTC. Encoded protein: CASSQVTGPSYNEQFF.

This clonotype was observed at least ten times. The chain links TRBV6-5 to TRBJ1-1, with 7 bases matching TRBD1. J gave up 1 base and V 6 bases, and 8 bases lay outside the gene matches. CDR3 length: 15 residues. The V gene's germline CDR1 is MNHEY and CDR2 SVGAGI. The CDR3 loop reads CASSYTGEGNTEAFF. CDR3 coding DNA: TGTGCCAGCAGCTACACAGGGGAGGGGAACACTGAAGCTTTCTTT.